The 21 T cell receptor beta chains below all came from one sample that was sequenced in a study of cytomegalovirus exposure and HLA in healthy donors. The PCR used 60 Vbeta and 13 Jbeta primers. TCRdb's table, derived via immunoSEQ multiplex PCR, lists solely in-frame clones and lacks some. This sample yields roughly 80,000 clones, of which around 76% are seen a single time; around 6.5% belongs to the top ten. The sample taken for sequencing was PBMCs. The source of these receptors is a woman aged 45-65 years in good health and CMV-seropositive.

The V gene is TRBV6-5, the J gene TRBJ1-1; 9 bases align to TRBD1. The CDR3 has 15 amino acids. Germline CDR1 and CDR2: MNHEY and SVGAGI. V shed 3 bases, J shed 0 bases, and the junction held 2 bases outside the gene matches. CDR3 coding DNA: TGTGCCAGCAGTTATAGGGACAGGGTGAACACTGAAGCTTTCTTT. Translated, it gives CASSYRDRVNTEAFF.

The chain carries TRBV29-1 and TRBJ2-5; TRBD1 aligns across 9 bases. V shed 5 bases and J 5 bases; nucleotides not matched to a gene: 6. The CDR3 sequence is 13 residues long. Germline CDR1 SQVTM, CDR2 ANQGSEA. The CDR3 loop reads CSVSPTGGETQYF. The CDR3 nucleotides are TGCAGCGTTTCCCCGACAGGGGGGGAGACCCAGTACTTC. The variable domain in full, with the rest retrieved from reference TRBV29-1 and TRBJ2-5, is SAVISQKPSRDICQRGTSLTIQCQVDSQVTMMFWYRQQPGQSLTLIATANQGSEATYESGFVIDKFPISRPNLTFSTLTVSNMSPEDSSIYLCSVSPTGGETQYFGPGTRLLVL.

The rearrangement uses TRBV11-2 and TRBJ1-2; perhaps TRBD1 as D (5 bases). The CDR3 sequence is 14 residues long. V was trimmed by 3 bases and J by 4 bases, leaving 12 bases between them. In germline, CDR1 is SGHAT, CDR2 FQNNGV. CDR3 sequence: CASSFPPQGYGYTF. CDR3 DNA sequence: TGTGCCAGCAGCTTCCCTCCCCAGGGCTATGGCTACACCTTC.

This sequence joins TRBV5-6 and TRBJ2-1, with TRBD1 matching over 7 bases. CDR1 is SGHDT, CDR2 YYEEEE, per germline. Germline trimming cut 4 bases from V and 1 base from J; bases unmatched to any gene: 5. The CDR3 extends over 15 amino acids. The CDR3 sequence: CASSPTGLSYNEQFF. The CDR3 DNA reads as TGTGCCAGCAGCCCGACAGGGTTATCCTACAATGAGCAGTTCTTC.

The genes are TRBV5-4 and TRBJ2-7; D may be TRBD1 (6 bases). The CDR3 loop spans 15 amino acids. Between the trimmed V and J ends, which lost 0 bases and 1 base, there was a span of 11 bases. Germline V gene data show CDR1 as SGHNT and CDR2 as YYREEE (reference sequence). In DNA form, the CDR3 reads TGTGCCAGCAGCTTGGGGGGGCAGGGTTCCTACGAGCAGTACTTC. It codes for CASSLGGQGSYEQYF.

The rearrangement links TRBV7-2 to TRBJ2-7; weak D call: TRBD1 (6 bases). CDR3 length: 14 amino acids. V was shortened by 4 bases and J by 1 base, with 11 bases between the two germline ends. The germline gives CDR1 SGHTA, CDR2 FQGNSA. The DNA of the CDR3 is TGTGCCAGCAGCTCCCAGGGGCGTTCCTACGAGCAGTACTTC. Translated, it gives CASSSQGRSYEQYF.

The rearrangement links TRBV5-6 to TRBJ1-1, with unresolved D. CDR1 is SGHDT and CDR2 is YYEEEE in the germline V gene. CDR3 length: 12 residues. Between the trimmed V and J ends, which lost 2 bases and 11 bases, there was a span of 13 bases. CDR3 nucleotides: TGTGCCAGCAGCTTTTGGGTGGGAGCTGCTTTCTTT. As protein: CASSFWVGAAFF.

The count of this clone is one. This chain uses TRBV5-6 with TRBJ1-2; 10 positions match TRBD1. The CDR3 is 15 amino acids. Unmatched junction bases numbered 5, after V lost 2 bases and J lost 4 bases. Germline V gives CDR1 SGHDT, CDR2 YYEEEE. The CDR3 here is CASSFARDRGYGYTF. The DNA for the CDR3 is TGTGCCAGCAGCTTCGCCCGGGACAGGGGCTATGGCTACACCTTC.

V is TRBV30 and J is TRBJ1-1; 8 bases are a match to TRBD1. Unmatched junction bases numbered 14, after V lost 3 bases and J lost 5 bases. Per germline, CDR1 GTSNPN and CDR2 SVGIG (reference sequence). CDR3 size: 16 residues. The CDR3 loop reads CAWRWSDRGRTTEAFF. In DNA, the CDR3 is TGTGCCTGGAGGTGGAGCGACAGGGGAAGAACTACTGAAGCTTTCTTT.

J is TRBJ1-3 and V is TRBV2; D is possibly TRBD1 (6 bases). CDR1 SNHLY and CDR2 FYNNEI come from the germline V gene. The length of the CDR3 is 15 residues. Deletions cut 6 bases from V and 4 bases from J, with 16 bases between. CDR3 loop: CASSELGAKGNTIYF. In DNA, the CDR3 is TGTGCCAGCAGCGAGCTGGGGGCAAAAGGAAACACCATATATTTT.

The V and J genes are TRBV5-6 and TRBJ1-1, with D tentatively TRBD1 (6 bases). V gave up 2 bases and J gave up 2 bases, with 10 bases separating them. The CDR3 runs to 14 residues. The V gene's germline CDR1 is SGHDT and CDR2 YYEEEE. The CDR3 loop reads CASSLRDTNTEAFF. In nucleotides, the CDR3 is TGTGCCAGCAGCTTAAGGGACACCAACACTGAAGCTTTCTTT.

The chain links TRBV28 to TRBJ2-5, with D possibly being TRBD2 (6 bases). Germline V lookup: CDR1 MDHEN, CDR2 SYDVKM. This CDR3 comprises 15 residues. The V end was cut by 5 bases, the J end by 4 bases, with 17 bases between. The CDR3, as DNA: TGTGCCAGCAGTCAGCCTGGGGGGATTCGAGAGACCCAGTACTTC. This gives the protein CASSQPGGIRETQYF.

The CDR3 region has the DNA TGTGCCAGCAGGGGAGGGAATGAAAAACTGTTTTTT. Its protein product is CASRGGNEKLFF. This chain uses TRBV28 with TRBJ1-4; D is unclear. This CDR3 comprises 12 residues. Germline V lookup: CDR1 MDHEN, CDR2 SYDVKM. V dropped 6 bases and J dropped 5 bases, with 7 bases sitting between them.

The rearrangement uses TRBV5-6 and TRBJ2-1; D may be TRBD2 (5 bases). Germline V gives CDR1 SGHDT, CDR2 YYEEEE. CDR3 length equals 17 residues. Trimming removed 4 bases from V and 0 bases from J, with 17 bases in between. In DNA form, the CDR3 reads TGTGCCAGCAGCCCGGGCCTCGGACTTCCCTCCTACAATGAGCAGTTCTTC. Protein sequence: CASSPGLGLPSYNEQFF.

This chain connects TRBV14 to TRBJ1-1; D is ambiguous. Per the germline V gene, CDR1 is SGHDN and CDR2 is FVKESK. Trimming stripped 0 bases from V and 3 bases from J, with 11 bases between. This CDR3 is 15 amino acids long. The CDR3 region is CASSQDQVRYTEAFF. CDR3 in DNA: TGTGCCAGCAGCCAAGATCAAGTTCGGTACACTGAAGCTTTCTTT. Full variable domain (outside the CDR3, taken from reference TRBV14 and TRBJ1-1): EAGVTQFPSHSVIEKGQTVTLRCDPISGHDNLYWYRRVMGKEIKFLLHFVKESKQDESGMPNNRFLAERTGGTYSTLKVQPAELEDSGVYFCASSQDQVRYTEAFFGQGTRLTVV.

The CDR3 reads CASSFLTSGENEQYF. The CDR3 nucleotides are TGTGCCAGCAGCTTTCTGACTAGCGGTGAAAACGAGCAGTACTTC. The V call is TRBV5-6, the J call TRBJ2-7; 9 bases align to TRBD2. CDR1 SGHDT and CDR2 YYEEEE come from the germline V gene. Trimming took 2 bases from V and 5 from J; bases not matched to a gene: 8. There are 15 residues in the CDR3.

The chain joins TRBV15 to TRBJ1-5; tentatively, D is TRBD1 (6 bases). CDR1 and CDR2 (germline): LNHNV, YYDKDF (reference sequence). V dropped 4 bases and J dropped 0 bases, with 22 bases sitting between them. There are 19 residues in the CDR3. CDR3 region: CATSTAPHTQGYSNQPQHF. In DNA form, the CDR3 reads TGTGCCACCAGCACCGCGCCCCATACACAGGGATATAGCAATCAGCCCCAGCATTTT.

The gene calls are TRBV19 and TRBJ2-6; D may be TRBD2 (7 bases). V shed 7 bases and J shed 0 bases, with 19 bases lying between them. The CDR3 totals 18 residues. Germline loops: CDR1 LNHDA, CDR2 SQIVND (reference sequence). In DNA, the CDR3 is TGTGCCAGTACGCCGATACAGGGAGGGGTCTCTGGGGCCAACGTCCTGACTTTC. This gives the protein CASTPIQGGVSGANVLTF.

The genes are TRBV6-5 and TRBJ1-1; TRBD1 matches at 7 bases. The CDR3 has 12 amino acids. Per germline, CDR1 MNHEY and CDR2 SVGAGI. Trimming removed 2 bases from V and 9 bases from J; junction bases left unmatched: 3. CDR3 protein: CASSYQTGKAFF. Here the CDR3 DNA reads TGTGCCAGCAGTTACCAGACAGGGAAAGCTTTCTTT.

The gene calls are TRBV7-6 and TRBJ2-7; 10 nucleotides match TRBD1. J was trimmed by 1 base and V by 1 base; bases with no gene match: 4. This CDR3 spans 16 amino acids. The V gene's germline CDR1 is SGHVS and CDR2 FNYEAQ. The CDR3 region is CASSLGGTGESYEQYF. In DNA, the CDR3 is TGTGCCAGCAGCTTAGGTGGGACAGGGGAATCCTACGAGCAGTACTTC.

The V call is TRBV7-3, the J call TRBJ2-2; TRBD1 agrees at 7 bases. Trimming cost V 4 bases and J 7 bases; bases outside gene matches: 3. CDR1 and CDR2 (germline): SGHTA, FQGTGA. CDR3 length: 13 residues. In DNA form, the CDR3 reads TGTGCCAGCAGCTCACAGGGGTTCGGGGAGCTGTTTTTT. Amino acids: CASSSQGFGELFF.